This entry features one TCR beta chain sequence. No cognate antigen has been identified for it. No base qualities exist here, and no much larger clone lies one base off it. Using the deep immunoSEQ assay, multiplex PCR amplified TCR CDR3 regions from genomic DNA. Genomic DNA extracted from each cell subset was distributed evenly over all wells of several immunoSEQ 96-well plates, and each plate served as one replicate. Each replicate PCR for sorted subsets received approximately 220 ng genomic DNA, equal to about 30,000 T cell genomes. The purified libraries were quantified using a Qubit 3.0 fluorometer, sized with a Bioanalyzer 2100, and then quantified again using the KAPA Library Quantification kit. Each immunoSEQ 96-well plate was sequenced on its own single-read 150-cycle Illumina NextSeq 550 flow cell. From the authors' description of their analysis: The immunoSEQ output contained only junctional sequences without quality scores, so filtering could not match that applied to full-length reads. Sequences were annotated with PyIR, a Python wrapper for IgBLAST v1.9, using IMGT germline references to assign V/J genes and CDR3. Reads with weak V/J assignments (E-value above 1e-6), missing CDR3, stop codons, out-of-frame junctions, or ambiguous translated residues were removed. A V3J clonotype was defined by an identical inferred V gene, J gene, and CDR3 amino acid sequence. Percentage overlap between repertoires was calculated by dividing the number of shared unique clonotypes by the size of the smaller repertoire. Three approaches were used to assess repertoire richness: RTK rarefaction, the Chao1 estimator, and Recon v2.1 estimates of unobserved clonotypes. Generation probabilities for all TCRbeta clonotypes obtained by the gDNA method from a handful of donors were computed using OLGA. TCRdb mirrors the immuneACCESS table, restricted to in-frame sequences. Some clones are absent from its copies; in checked studies, under half trace to an unresolved V gene, and the reason for the others is unknown. The V and J calls and clone size are taken from that table; D and trimming were inferred from the DNA. In all, the sample holds approximately 2.4 million clones, and around 95% of those were seen once. Approximately 0.13% of the sample is in the top ten clones.

This sample was taken from a study of shared clonotypes between healthy human individuals (TCRdb year 2020). Describing the broader study: The cohort included three men and a couple of women between 18 and 49 years of age. To increase sequencing depth and limit assay-specific biases, TCR repertoire library preparation and sequencing were carried out by different laboratories using diverse techniques. For each donor, three plates each were used for CD4 naive and CD4 memory, two plates were used for CD8 naive, and one plate was used for CD8 memory. Between about 0.8 and 9 billion PBMCs per donor were obtained by leukapheresis. The study deeply sequenced blood TCR repertoires of several healthy adults to estimate repertoire size and the extent of clonotype sharing between individuals.

Healthy HIV-negative adults with no recently reported acute infections or vaccinations were included as donors. Only Caucasian adults living in Nashville, Tennessee, USA were represented among the donors. CD4+ T cells were enriched by magnetic negative selection; naive cells were then positively selected on CD45RA, and the negative fraction formed the memory subset. Blood was obtained by leukapheresis, after which PBMCs were separated by Ficoll-Histopaque density gradient centrifugation and cryopreserved in liquid nitrogen vapor phase. Analytical flow cytometry was used to check the purity and quantity of every magnetically sorted T cell population. From each sorted fraction, genomic DNA was isolated and quantified by UV absorbance on a Nanodrop 2000c. There are 14 amino acids in the CDR3, from cysteine to phenylalanine inclusive. Only the CDR3 DNA stays, 42 bases, in frame from base 1. For CDR1 and CDR2, the germline V gene (reference sequence) lists LNHNV and YYDKDF. V lost 1 base and J lost 8 bases; the stretch between them is 14 bases long.

What the work shows at the level of the full study, not this receptor alone: Sharing across four donors was observed for approximately 4.6% of naive CD4, less than 4% of naive CD8, 2% to 2.5% of memory CD4, and about 0.38% of memory CD8 clonotypes. The small number of donors limited the genetic and exposure-history diversity represented. Rarefaction of sorted-subset datasets indicated incomplete sequencing despite the large sequencing depth. Compared with non-shared clonotypes, the clonotypes found in all four sorted-subset donors had higher generation probabilities. Sampling was restricted to blood, and TCR repertoires in tissue are likely to differ from TCR repertoires in blood. Naive subsets generally had larger estimated clonotype richness than memory subsets did. Pairwise subsampling led to the expectation that sequencing depth would affect the degree of clonotype sharing among donors.

The specimen was naive CD4+ T cells sorted from blood. Interpreted using the paper, the cell subset or site label stands for: CD45RA+ positively selected. The rearrangement combines TRBV15 with TRBJ1-2, with TRBD1 perhaps the D gene, on 5 matching bases. This receptor was identified in a man in his late teens or twenties in good health. CDR3 loop: CATSRAETGQGYTF. The DNA reads as follows: TGTGCCACCAGCAGAGCTGAAACAGGTCAGGGCTACACCTTC.